The 4 T cell receptor beta chains given below trace back to one sample, sequenced in a study of cytomegalovirus exposure and HLA in healthy donors. The repertoire was sequenced with immunoSEQ multiplex PCR; TCRdb's copy has only in-frame clones and lacks some. The sample lists roughly 140,000 clones; around 90% were seen once. Sequencing was performed on PBMCs. The receptors shown here come from a woman aged 18-30 years in good health and CMV-seropositive.

The chain links TRBV2 to TRBJ1-1; D is unresolved. Germline V gene lookup returns CDR1 SNHLY and CDR2 FYNNEI. Trimming took off 4 bases at V and 1 base at J, with 4 bases between the two ends. The CDR3 runs 12 residues. Written as DNA, the CDR3 is TGTGCCAGCAGTGTACAGAACACTGAAGCTTTCTTT. Its translation is CASSVQNTEAFF. Drawing the rest from reference TRBV2 and TRBJ1-1, the complete variable domain is EPEVTQTPSHQVTQMGQEVILRCVPISNHLYFYWYRQILGQKVEFLVSFYNNEISEKSEIFDDQFSVERPDGSNFTLKIRSTKLEDSAMYFCASSVQNTEAFFGQGTRLTVV.

The rearrangement joins TRBV27 to TRBJ1-1; 9 bases line up with TRBD1. The V gene's germline CDR1 is MNHEY and CDR2 SMNVEV (reference sequence). The CDR3 covers 15 residues. Germline trimming cut 4 bases from V and 4 bases from J; bases unmatched to any gene: 7. CDR3 sequence (DNA): TGTGCCAGCAGTTACATGGGACAGGGCTTCACTGAAGCTTTCTTT. This gives the protein CASSYMGQGFTEAFF.

The V call is TRBV5-1, the J call TRBJ2-3; TRBD2 is a possible D gene (6 bases). Germline CDR1 reads SGHRS; CDR2 reads YFSETQ. This CDR3 is built from 16 residues. Trimming stripped 2 bases from V and 0 bases from J, with 13 bases between. DNA for the CDR3: TGCGCCAGCAGCTTTCCCCGGGGGACTAGCACAGATACGCAGTATTTT. Its protein product is CASSFPRGTSTDTQYF.

The chain links TRBV28 to TRBJ1-2; TRBD1 might be the D (5 bases). With 2 bases removed from V and 4 bases from J, the gap between germline ends came to 11 bases. From germline, CDR1 is MDHEN and CDR2 SYDVKM. The CDR3 consists of 14 residues. CDR3 DNA sequence: TGTGCCAGCAGTTTAGAGTGGGGGGGCTATGGCTACACCTTC. This encodes CASSLEWGGYGYTF.